A selection of T cell receptor beta chains follows, all from one sample in a study of blood T cells in healthy people across ages. In TCRdb, the 5' RACE reads were re-called with MiXCR into one record per CDR3 protein. Of fewer than 950,000 distinct CDR3 sequences in the sample, about 48% were seen once. The sample taken for sequencing was blood. These receptors all stem from a man at least 80 years old in good health. Both conserved end residues are trimmed from each CDR3. D genes are given only for firm matches. Clone sizes are given selectively: once, few, many, or a class where the clone is expanded.

J gene	clone size	CDR3 length	V gene	D gene	CDR3 protein
TRBJ1-4	-	10	TRBV27	TRBD1	ASSPDRGKLF
TRBJ2-7	few	11	TRBV20-1	TRBD2	SASGGSYTRQY
TRBJ1-2	-	11	TRBV27	TRBD1	ASSGSGDRGYT
TRBJ2-5	few	19	TRBV9	TRBD2	ASSVEASGPSMRVFQETQY
TRBJ2-6	few	16	TRBV6-5	TRBD1	ASSLTGTGGSGANVLT
TRBJ2-5	-	13	TRBV5-1	-	ASSSLGQPGETQY
TRBJ1-1	once	12	TRBV11-1	TRBD1	ASSLPGQGAEAF
TRBJ1-4	-	13	TRBV6-1	TRBD1	ASRSPDRAGEKLF
TRBJ2-1	-	13	TRBV5-1	-	ASSQGLPRTGEQF
-	few	12	TRBV20-1	TRBD2	SARDALAGETQY
TRBJ2-2	-	16	TRBV7-2	TRBD2	ASSPQTSGRVNTGELF
TRBJ2-7	few	14	TRBV12-3/TRBV12-4	TRBD2	ASSRGLAGVFNEQY
TRBJ2-1	-	13	TRBV5-1	-	ASSHGLGGPNEQF
TRBJ2-5	-	13	TRBV25-1	-	ASSDRFIGGETQY
TRBJ1-1	few	13	TRBV5-1	-	ASSLGLRGPTEAF
TRBJ2-7	-	13	TRBV5-1	-	ASSLGGTSPYEQY
TRBJ1-6	-	16	TRBV4-2	TRBD1	ASSQATDRELYNSPLH
TRBJ2-3	once	15	TRBV7-2	-	ASSPRGDGGRSAVQY
-	few	12	TRBV28	TRBD2	ASSLQLAGHEQY
TRBJ2-1	few	14	TRBV24-1	TRBD1	ATSDSWDSSYNEQF
TRBJ1-4	-	10	TRBV28	-	AIEEGGGKLF
TRBJ1-1	-	12	TRBV6-6	TRBD1	ASSHGQVGTEAF
TRBJ1-2	-	11	TRBV10-2	-	ASSEHDRPGYT
TRBJ2-5	few	12	TRBV29-1	TRBD1	SVGYRGLQETQY
TRBJ2-7	-	12	TRBV7-2	-	ASSSGRLSYEQY
TRBJ2-3	few	8	TRBV2	-	ASGGGTQY
TRBJ1-4	many	11	TRBV29-1	-	SVESATNEKLF
TRBJ2-7	-	11	TRBV29-1	TRBD1	SVEGQGFYEQY
TRBJ2-1	-	11	TRBV20-1	-	SAMASQGNEQF